Listed below are T cell receptor beta chains from one sample, sequenced in a study of regulatory T cells in long-lasting Graves disease. TCRdb re-analysed the multiplex PCR reads in MiXCR, keeping a single row per CDR3 protein. The sample includes around 450,000 distinct CDR3 sequences, 15% seen only once; the top ten take roughly 7.7%. These data were likewise used in another study, on T cells in Graves' hyperthyroidism and ophthalmopathy.

The sample consisted of peripheral blood mononuclear cells (PBMCs), taken at new diagnosis, from a patient treated with antithyroid drugs. The source is a woman in her forties with Graves disease. Both conserved end residues are part of each CDR3. A D gene is named only where the DNA matches it firmly. Only some rows state a clone size, as once, few, many or a class for expanded clones.

clone_size,j_call,d_call,v_call,cdr3_nt,cdr3_aa
.,TRBJ1-5,.,TRBV27,TGTGCCAGCAGCTCCCTCGTGGGAATCAATCAGCCCCAGCATTTT,CASSSLVGINQPQHF
many,TRBJ2-1,TRBD2,TRBV28,TGTGCCAGCAGGAAAGTACCCGGAACCGGGACTAGCGGGACCCTCTCCTACAATGAGCAGTTCTTC,CASRKVPGTGTSGTLSYNEQFF
many,TRBJ2-5,.,TRBV12-3/TRBV12-4,TGTGCCAGCAGATACATAGATCAAGAGACCCAGTACTTC,CASRYIDQETQYF
many,TRBJ2-1,TRBD2,TRBV7-9,TGTGCCAGCAGCTTAGCGGCGGGAGGCCCCAAAAACAATGAGCAGTTCTTC,CASSLAAGGPKNNEQFF
few,TRBJ1-1,.,TRBV5-6,TGTGCCAGCAGCTTACGAGAGGGGAACGCTGAAGCTTGGCGGGCTTTCTTT,CASSLREGNAEAWRAFF
many,TRBJ2-7,TRBD2,TRBV2,TGTGCCAGCAGAGGACTAGCGGGAGAGAGGTACGAGCAGTACTTC,CASRGLAGERYEQYF
.,TRBJ2-3,TRBD2,TRBV7-2,TGTGCCAGCAGCTTAGTATCTAGCGGGAGGGCCATCTCAGATACGCAGTATTTT,CASSLVSSGRAISDTQYF
many,TRBJ2-3,.,TRBV11-2,TGTGCCAGCAGAGCTCCAGGGGTGAGAGATACGCAGTATTTT,CASRAPGVRDTQYF
few,TRBJ2-7,TRBD2,TRBV20-1,TGCAGTGCTAGAGCGCTAGCGGGAGTCGAGCAGTACTTC,CSARALAGVEQYF
few,TRBJ2-3,TRBD1,TRBV20-1,TGCAGTGCTAGAGATCTGGGACAGGGTACGCAGTATTTT,CSARDLGQGTQYF
many,TRBJ2-4,.,TRBV28,TGTGCCAGCAGTTCTAACCGCTTAGCCAAAAACATTCAGTACTTC,CASSSNRLAKNIQYF
many,TRBJ2-3,TRBD2,TRBV3-1,TGTGCCAGCAGCCCCTTAGCGGGGTCTAGCACAGATACGCAGTATTTT,CASSPLAGSSTDTQYF
many,TRBJ2-5,.,TRBV2,TGTGCCAGCAGTGATAGTTTGGGGGGCCAAGAGACCCAGTACTTC,CASSDSLGGQETQYF
few,TRBJ2-7,TRBD2,TRBV6-2/TRBV6-3,TGTGCCAGCAGTTACTCGCCCGGGACTAATACCTACGAGCAGTACTTC,CASSYSPGTNTYEQYF
many,TRBJ1-2,.,TRBV7-2,TGTGCCAGCAGCCTAGATCCCTATGGCTACACCTTC,CASSLDPYGYTF
many,TRBJ1-1,.,TRBV28,TGTGCCAGCAGTTTACTCCGGCAGGGAAACCGTTGGAGGGACACTGAAGCTTTCTTT,CASSLLRQGNRWRDTEAFF
many,TRBJ1-3,.,TRBV20-1,TGCAGTGCTAGCGTCGGGGCTAGAAACACCATATATTTT,CSASVGARNTIYF
many,TRBJ2-7,TRBD1,TRBV12-3/TRBV12-4,TGTGCCAGCAGTTTTCTTGGACAGGGTCCCTACGAGCAGTACTTC,CASSFLGQGPYEQYF
.,TRBJ2-1,.,TRBV6-1,TGTGCCAGCTACCCTCCAGGGTACGACAATGAGCAGTTCTTC,CASYPPGYDNEQFF
few,TRBJ2-2,TRBD1,TRBV9,TGTGCCAGTTCCAAATTCCCAGGGGGCAACACCGGGGAGCTGTTTTTT,CASSKFPGGNTGELFF
few,TRBJ2-3,TRBD2,TRBV11-1,TGTGCCAGCAGCCGCGAGATTAGCGGGCTCACAGATACGCAGTATTTT,CASSREISGLTDTQYF
.,TRBJ2-3,.,TRBV10-3,TGTGCCATCAGTAAACAGGGAGGAGGCGGCACAGATACGCAGTATTTT,CAISKQGGGGTDTQYF
many,TRBJ2-1,TRBD2,TRBV12-3/TRBV12-4,TGTGCCAGCAGGGTCGGACTAGCGGGAGTCAATGAGCAGTTCTTC,CASRVGLAGVNEQFF
.,TRBJ2-2,TRBD1,TRBV18,TGTGCCAGCTCACCCGGCCTAGGACAGGGGATCACCGGGGAGCTGTTTTTT,CASSPGLGQGITGELFF
many,TRBJ1-2,.,TRBV12-3/TRBV12-4,TGTGCCAGCAGTTTAGGCAGTGCCTACACCTTC,CASSLGSAYTF
many,TRBJ1-1,TRBD1,TRBV18,TGTGCCAGCTCAGCGAACAGGGGATCGGGGTACACTGAAGCTTTCTTT,CASSANRGSGYTEAFF
.,TRBJ1-4,TRBD1,TRBV6-2/TRBV6-3,TGTGCCAGCAGTCCATTCGGGACAGGTAGTGAAAAACTGTTTTTT,CASSPFGTGSEKLFF
many,TRBJ2-3,TRBD2,TRBV20-1,TGCAGTGCTAGAGATGTGGGGGGAGCGGGAGTGGGTGATACGCAGTATTTT,CSARDVGGAGVGDTQYF
many,TRBJ2-2,TRBD2,TRBV3-1,TGTGCCAGCAGCCCTCTAGCGGGAGCGGACGGGGAGCTGTTTTTT,CASSPLAGADGELFF
few,TRBJ2-1,.,TRBV7-8,TGTGCCAGCAGCTTCGGGGTCGGTGGTGAGCAGTTCTTC,CASSFGVGGEQFF
many,TRBJ2-7,TRBD2,TRBV27,TGTGCCACCATGACTAGCGGGAAACACTACGAGCAGTACTTC,CATMTSGKHYEQYF
few,TRBJ2-5,TRBD1,TRBV9,TGTGCCAGCAGTCGGACAGGGGTTTTTTCAGAGACCCAGTACTTC,CASSRTGVFSETQYF
.,TRBJ1-5,TRBD1,TRBV27,TGTACCAGCAGCCGGGACAGGACGGGGAGCAATCAGCCCCAGCATTTT,CTSSRDRTGSNQPQHF
many,TRBJ2-3,.,TRBV7-3,TGTGCCAGCAGCCCAAGGGCCGGGGCAGATACGCAGTATTTT,CASSPRAGADTQYF
many,TRBJ1-1,TRBD1,TRBV28,TGTGCCAGCCAACCATGGACAGGGGGCGGGATGAACACTGAAGCTTTCTTT,CASQPWTGGGMNTEAFF
many,TRBJ2-5,TRBD1,TRBV12-3/TRBV12-4,TGTGCCAGCAGACGACAGGGTGGAGAAGAGACCCAGTACTTC,CASRRQGGEETQYF
.,TRBJ1-3,.,TRBV6-2/TRBV6-3,TGTGCCACCACAGGAGATCTGGAAAACACCATATATTTT,CATTGDLENTIYF
few,TRBJ2-1,TRBD2,TRBV4-1,TGCGCCAGCAGCCAAGGTAGGCTAGCGGGAGCCTACAATGAGCAGTTCTTC,CASSQGRLAGAYNEQFF
few,TRBJ1-3,.,TRBV20-1,TGCAGTGCTAGTGACAGGTTCTCTGGAAACACCATATATTTT,CSASDRFSGNTIYF
many,TRBJ1-1,.,TRBV5-5,TGTGCCAGCAGCTTCTCCACAGGGACCTTGAACACTGAAGCTTTCTTT,CASSFSTGTLNTEAFF
many,TRBJ2-1,.,TRBV27,TGTGCCAGCAGTTTATCCGTTACCAATGAGCAGTTCTTC,CASSLSVTNEQFF
many,TRBJ2-1,.,TRBV18,TGTGCCAGCTCACCACCGGTAGCCCATGAGCAGTTCTTC,CASSPPVAHEQFF
.,TRBJ1-5,TRBD1,TRBV7-9,TGTGCCAGCAGCTTATGCCGACAGGGGGTTTGCGGCAATCAGCCCCAGCATTTT,CASSLCRQGVCGNQPQHF
many,TRBJ1-1,TRBD1,TRBV12-3/TRBV12-4,TGTGCCAGCAGTTTAGCCGGACAGGGCTATAACACTGAAGCTTTCTTT,CASSLAGQGYNTEAFF
many,TRBJ2-3,TRBD2,TRBV10-2,TGCGCCAGCAGTGTGGGGGGGAGGAGCACAGATACGCAGTATTTT,CASSVGGRSTDTQYF
few,TRBJ1-5,.,TRBV24-1,TGTGCCACCAAACAGCCCCAGCATTTT,CATKQPQHF
many,TRBJ1-6,.,TRBV5-1,TGCGCCAGCAGCCCGGGACCGCCAAGGGATATCTATAATTCACCCCTCCACTTT,CASSPGPPRDIYNSPLHF
many,TRBJ1-1,TRBD1,TRBV6-1,TGTGCCAGCAGTAAGACAGGGTGGCTGGAGATGAACACTGAAGCTTTCTTT,CASSKTGWLEMNTEAFF
many,TRBJ2-7,TRBD1,TRBV7-9,TGTGCCAGCAGCCAACAGGGGGCTCTTTACGAGCAGTACTTC,CASSQQGALYEQYF
few,TRBJ2-7,.,TRBV18,TGTGCCAGCTCACCCGGGACCTACGAGCGGTACTTC,CASSPGTYERYF
many,TRBJ2-7,.,TRBV2,TGTGCCAGCAGTGAACGGCAGACCATCTCGCAGTACTTC,CASSERQTISQYF
few,TRBJ2-7,.,TRBV9,TGTGCCAGCAGCGCCGGGACGGCCGCAGAGCAGTACTTC,CASSAGTAAEQYF
many,TRBJ2-1,TRBD2,TRBV28,TGTGCCAGCAGTCGGGAGGGGACCTACAATGAGCAGTTCTTC,CASSREGTYNEQFF
.,TRBJ1-5,.,TRBV6-1,TGTGCCAGCAGTGGCGGGGACCCAAGCCAGCCCCAGCATTTT,CASSGGDPSQPQHF
.,TRBJ2-1,.,TRBV7-9,TGTGCCAGCAACGGGTGGGGGAACGGCGACAATGAGCAGTTCTTC,CASNGWGNGDNEQFF
many,TRBJ2-2,TRBD1,TRBV7-6,TGTGCCAGCAGCAGAGGGACAGGGCCCACCGGGGAGCTGTTTTTT,CASSRGTGPTGELFF
many,TRBJ1-2,.,TRBV30,TGTGCCTGGAGTGTAGGGGGTGGGAGCTATGGCTACACCTTC,CAWSVGGGSYGYTF